These T cell receptor beta chains were read from a single sample in a study of cytomegalovirus exposure and HLA in healthy donors. Repertoires were generated with immunoSEQ multiplex PCR, while TCRdb's copy carries only in-frame clones and drops some. The repertoire includes about 150,000 clones, approximately 72% of them detected once, and roughly 2.8% sits in the top ten. Sequencing was done on a sample of PBMCs. These receptors all come from a man between 18 and 29 years old in good health and CMV-seronegative. The CDR3 runs from the conserved cysteine through the conserved F or W. The D gene is left open where the match is weak. Size tells how often a clone was seen (once, few, many) or the class of an expanded clone, and some rows leave it out.

few	TRBV6-4	TRBD1	TRBJ2-2	CASRRAGQGNTGELFF	TGTGCCAGCAGGAGAGCAGGACAGGGGAACACCGGGGAGCTGTTTTTT
.	TRBV6-5	TRBD1	TRBJ1-1	CASKTGTGYTEAFF	TGTGCCAGCAAGACCGGGACAGGATACACTGAAGCTTTCTTT
.	TRBV4-1	.	TRBJ1-5	CASSQDDGAGNQPQHF	TGCGCCAGCAGCCAGGATGATGGGGCTGGGAATCAGCCCCAGCATTTT
.	TRBV10-1	TRBD1	TRBJ2-5	CASSSGGPETQYF	TGCGCCAGCTCCTCAGGGGGCCCGGAGACCCAGTACTTC
once	TRBV5-1	.	TRBJ1-1	CASSYRDSNTEAFF	TGCGCCAGCAGCTACAGGGATTCGAACACTGAAGCTTTCTTT
.	TRBV6-1	.	TRBJ1-1	CASSLTGFGAFF	TGTGCCAGCAGCTTAACAGGGTTTGGAGCTTTCTTT
.	TRBV19	.	TRBJ2-3	CASSRRDSRLGTDTQYF	TGTGCCAGTAGTAGGAGGGACAGTCGACTTGGCACAGATACGCAGTATTTT
.	TRBV28	TRBD1	TRBJ1-5	CASRTGSNQPQHF	TGTGCCAGCAGGACAGGGTCCAATCAGCCCCAGCATTTT
.	TRBV7-2	.	TRBJ2-2	CASSLYGGGGELFF	TGTGCCAGCAGCTTGTACGGGGGAGGCGGGGAGCTGTTTTTT
once	TRBV6-1	TRBD1	TRBJ1-6	CASRTGSSYNSPLHF	TGTGCCAGCAGGACAGGGAGCTCCTATAATTCACCCCTCCACTTT
.	TRBV7-6	.	TRBJ2-2	CASSLSMGRDIGELFF	TGTGCCAGCAGCCTGTCGATGGGCAGGGATATCGGGGAGCTGTTTTTT
.	TRBV13	TRBD1	TRBJ1-3	CASYDRGSSGNTIYF	TGTGCCAGCTACGACAGGGGCTCCTCTGGAAACACCATATATTTT
.	TRBV29-1	.	TRBJ1-1	CSVVKNTEAFF	TGCAGCGTTGTCAAGAACACTGAAGCTTTCTTT
.	TRBV7-8	TRBD1	TRBJ1-1	CASSLGNRGLNTEAFF	TGTGCCAGCAGCTTAGGAAACAGGGGGCTTAACACTGAAGCTTTCTTT
once	TRBV11-2	.	TRBJ2-4	CASSLESSRIAKNIQYF	TGTGCCAGCAGCTTAGAGTCCAGTCGCATAGCCAAAAACATTCAGTACTTC
.	TRBV7-9	TRBD1	TRBJ1-2	CASSLVQGEINYGYTF	TGTGCCAGCAGCTTAGTACAGGGGGAGATAAACTATGGCTACACCTTC
.	TRBV10-1	TRBD1	TRBJ2-3	CASSKTGGKDTQYF	TGCGCCAGCAGCAAAACAGGGGGCAAAGATACGCAGTATTTT
.	TRBV19	TRBD1	TRBJ1-2	CASTPGTESNYGYTF	TGTGCCAGTACTCCCGGGACAGAATCTAACTATGGCTACACCTTC
.	TRBV9	TRBD2	TRBJ2-7	CASSLGTSGGTYEQYF	TGTGCCAGCAGCCTAGGGACTAGCGGGGGAACCTACGAGCAGTACTTC
.	TRBV19	TRBD2	TRBJ2-7	CASNPTRGGGAYEQYF	TGTGCCAGTAACCCCACTCGCGGGGGGGGAGCCTACGAGCAGTACTTC
once	TRBV6-1	TRBD1	TRBJ1-1	CASSGAGGTMNTEAFF	TGTGCCAGCAGTGGGGCAGGGGGGACCATGAACACTGAAGCTTTCTTT
.	TRBV28	TRBD1	TRBJ1-1	CASSLAAGGNTEAFF	TGTGCCAGCAGTTTAGCTGCAGGGGGCAACACTGAAGCTTTCTTT
.	TRBV6-5	.	TRBJ2-7	CASSPRMSYEQYF	TGTGCCAGCAGTCCGCGGATGTCTTACGAGCAGTACTTC
.	TRBV5-1	.	TRBJ1-2	CASTSAGGSNYGYTF	TGCGCCAGCACTTCCGCCGGGGGGAGTAACTATGGCTACACCTTC
.	TRBV5-6	.	TRBJ1-4	CASSLVGGGRPTNEKLFF	TGTGCCAGCAGCTTGGTTGGGGGAGGTAGACCAACTAATGAAAAACTGTTTTTT
.	TRBV5-4	.	TRBJ2-5	CASSEDMYQETQYF	TGTGCCAGCAGCGAAGACATGTACCAAGAGACCCAGTACTTC
.	TRBV18	TRBD1	TRBJ1-4	CASSPLPGQGASNEKLFF	TGTGCCAGCTCACCACTTCCGGGACAGGGGGCGAGTAATGAAAAACTGTTTTTT
.	TRBV7-9	TRBD2	TRBJ2-5	CASSGGLAGGETQYF	TGTGCCAGCAGCGGAGGACTAGCGGGGGGGGAGACCCAGTACTTC
.	TRBV6-1	.	TRBJ2-3	CASSEQGTDTQYF	TGTGCCAGCAGTGAACAGGGTACAGATACGCAGTATTTT
.	TRBV27	.	TRBJ2-1	CASSLDSYNEQFF	TGTGCCAGCAGTTTAGACAGTTACAATGAGCAGTTCTTC
few	TRBV30	TRBD1	TRBJ2-7	CAWSFGTGVGEQYF	TGTGCCTGGTCATTCGGGACAGGGGTTGGGGAGCAGTACTTC
.	TRBV7-9	TRBD1	TRBJ2-1	CASSLASRDSIFYNEQFF	TGTGCCAGCAGCTTAGCGTCGAGGGACAGTATTTTCTACAATGAGCAGTTCTTC
.	TRBV9	.	TRBJ1-2	CASSVGGQNYGYTF	TGTGCCAGCAGCGTAGGCGGGCAGAACTATGGCTACACCTTC
few	TRBV5-4	.	TRBJ1-3	CASNSGSGAGNTIYF	TGTGCCAGCAACTCGGGGTCCGGGGCTGGAAACACCATATATTTT
.	TRBV7-2	.	TRBJ1-2	CASSQTATGPYGYTF	TGTGCCAGCAGCCAAACCGCGACAGGCCCCTATGGCTACACCTTC
.	TRBV5-6	TRBD1	TRBJ2-1	CASSFRTGGGNEQFF	TGTGCCAGCAGCTTTAGGACAGGGGGGGGCAATGAGCAGTTCTTC
.	TRBV11-2	TRBD2	TRBJ2-5	CASSSLRGGRETQYF	TGTGCCAGCAGCTCCCTCCGGGGGGGCCGCGAGACCCAGTACTTC
.	TRBV6-5	.	TRBJ1-1	CASRARGGTEAFF	TGTGCCAGCAGGGCGCGGGGGGGCACTGAAGCTTTCTTT
.	TRBV6-5	.	TRBJ1-6	CASSYSSGEETPLHF	TGTGCCAGCAGTTACTCTTCAGGGGAAGAGACACCCCTCCACTTT
once	TRBV10-1	TRBD2	TRBJ2-6	CASSESKGDPGGANGLTF	TGCGCCAGCAGTGAGTCGAAGGGGGACCCGGGAGGGGCCAACGGCCTGACTTTC
few	TRBV10-3	.	TRBJ2-1	CAIGLRGPRDEQFF	TGTGCCATCGGGCTCCGTGGCCCGCGGGATGAGCAGTTCTTC
.	TRBV5-1	TRBD1	TRBJ2-6	CASSWKDRGRTAGANVLTF	TGCGCCAGCAGCTGGAAGGACAGGGGGCGAACTGCTGGGGCCAACGTCCTGACTTTC